This is a list of T cell receptor beta chains from one sample in a study of blood T cells in healthy people across ages. One entry per CDR3 protein results from TCRdb running MiXCR on the 5' RACE reads. Counted here are about 1.5 million distinct CDR3 sequences, 42% occurring once; the ten biggest clones make up about 3.8%. Sequences were obtained from blood. These receptors were taken from a woman younger than 35 in good health. CDR3s include the opening cysteine and the closing phenylalanine or tryptophan. D genes are given only for firm matches.

.	TRBV18	CASSPSLSTNEKLFF
TRBD1	TRBV6-6	CASSHRGDRDTF
.	TRBV19	CASSGNSNTEAFF
TRBD2	TRBV5-1	CASSPGGGFDYEQYF
.	TRBV10-3	CAISEFSGAFLYGYTF
TRBD1	TRBV20-1	CSALGDSGYTEAFF
.	TRBV10-3	CAISLDRIPYEQYF
TRBD1	TRBV20-1	CSARLRGQTNQPQHF
.	TRBV5-1	CASSLEGLGETQYF
.	TRBV5-1	CASSSGKILVGETQYF
.	TRBV10-3	CAVSDWVRGYTF
TRBD1	TRBV28	CASRGTGGRNEQFF
TRBD1	TRBV7-9	CASSLPGTAQGGYTF
.	TRBV5-1	CASSSRPTGTNEKLFF